Listed here is a single T cell receptor (beta chain). This clone has just a few counts. Its antigen is currently not known. Nothing much larger sits one base from this clone, and base qualities are not available. The data were obtained in a study of cytomegalovirus exposure and HLA in healthy donors (dated by TCRdb to 2016 to 2017). Turning to the overall study: An earlier analysis of roughly 570 of the donors reported 276 Gb of sequence data and 100 million to 120 million unique TCR beta sequences obtained from approximately 180 million T cells. In a later genetic analysis, genome-wide SNP genotypes for about three fifths of the roughly 670 donors were used, and that subset was treated as a discovery cohort. Donor age, sex, ethnicity and CMV serostatus were collected together with the repertoire data. To predict cytomegalovirus infection status, the study brought together high-throughput TCR immunosequencing, statistical association of individual TCRs with disease status, and machine learning. Every discovery cohort repertoire had been produced on one sequencing platform. About 300 gigabases of sequencing data and tens of millions of unique TCR sequences were included in an early release covering roughly 700 HLA-typed donors. Typing coverage varied by locus: about 629-640 donors for A, B, C, DRB1 and DQB1; roughly 520 for DQA1; about 570 for DPA1; 450 to 480 for DPB1. A later analysis re-analyzed previously published TCR beta repertoires from hundreds of donors and added high-resolution HLA genotyping to study TCR occurrence patterns. Besides the first cohort of around 700 subjects, a separate validation cohort made up of roughly 120 different subjects was used. The study was designed to test whether signatures of past pathogen exposure could be identified by cataloging public T cell receptors. Among the roughly 370 genotyped donors, more than 70% belonged to the genetic ancestry cluster associated with self-reported Caucasian donors. Across roughly 420 genotyped donors of the cohort, an average of 235,054 unique TCR beta nucleotide sequences per donor were sequenced, and roughly 17% of those sequences were non-productive. An earlier analysis of 450 to 750 of the donors used high-throughput TCR beta sequencing to judge whether each TCR beta V gene segment behaved as functional or pseudogenic. Class I and class II HLA loci were covered by the typing at four-digit resolution. The study used immunosequencing to profile the T cell repertoires of around 600 subjects and linked those repertoires to cytomegalovirus serostatus. Rather than using new phenotypic data, the later analysis identified candidate immune exposures from TCR beta sequences and from how often those sequences occurred across donors. Because of strong linkage in the cohort, roughly five DR-DQ haplotypes were treated as single units for association and clustering.

The paper's findings and limits, for the study overall: A later analysis found that most CMV-associated TCR beta chains appeared HLA-restricted, with HLA associations seemingly driven largely by CMV exposure. The authors suggested that the approach could potentially be generalized to other disease states and immunological phenotypes. The study gave a list of under 200 TCR beta chains associated with cytomegalovirus. V-gene and J-gene trimming of TCR beta chains was associated with a missense DCLRE1C variant in a later genetic analysis, and the association was replicated in an independent cohort. Because the 87-base-pair reads could not distinguish some IMGT-functional V segments, including TRBV6-2 and TRBV6-3, those segments were excluded. According to a later genetic analysis, donors in an Asian-associated ancestry cluster had fewer N-insertions in productive TCRs than the approximately 710-donor mean. Presence/absence analyses assumed roughly uniform sequencing depth across donors, an assumption that may not hold. HLA typing was unavailable for some donors at each locus, so association tests used only the typed subset. A later analysis found that TCR association rates varied across HLA loci, with DRB1 alleles showing the most associated TCRs and HLA-C alleles the fewest. In vitro tests confirmed that three of the cytomegalovirus-associated TCR beta chains recognize cytomegalovirus antigens. For the cohort, immune exposure information was limited to CMV serostatus. A further reported finding was that TCR beta sequences accurately predicted the HLA-A and HLA-B alleles for most subjects in the first cohort. The classifier was reported to diagnose cytomegalovirus status with high specificity and sensitivity in both the original cohort and the validation cohort. According to a later analysis, parvovirus B19, influenza, CMV and Epstein-Barr virus appeared linked to several top co-occurrence clusters. Specific HLA alleles were associated with about 17,000 TCR beta sequences at a false discovery rate of 0.05 in a later analysis. The earlier analysis of some 540 of the donors excluded fewer than 20 rarely observed V segments, including chromosome 9 orphons, because counts were too low. Most TCR sequences were observed very rarely across donors, whereas some public TCRs were present in many individuals. A cluster of highly shared sequence variants was judged likely to represent a technical artifact of the sequencing pipeline. In a later analysis, HLA-associated TCR beta chains were found to be more clonally expanded and to have lower generation probabilities than equally common non-associated chains. In this cohort, only TCR beta chains were sequenced, and detectable features were limited by the absence of alpha or paired-chain data. Strong co-occurrence of HLA alleles, especially DR and DQ, made assigning TCR associations to individual alleles difficult. In an earlier analysis of some 550 of the donors, most TCR beta V segments were observed in productive rearrangements about 87% or about 30% of the time, broadly matching IMGT annotations. Linkage disequilibrium might explain the correlated functional status among segregating V segments, but an unknown experimental factor could not be ruled out.

The cohort was made up of 666 healthy bone marrow donors. At the time of sampling, all cohort members were nominally healthy, though unrecorded immune exposures were likely present. The donor tested CMV seronegative, placing the donor among the 300 to 400 seronegative members of the cohort. A peripheral blood sample was provided by each donor, and peripheral blood mononuclear cells were used for TCR beta sequencing. Genomic DNA was extracted from the blood cell samples with the Qiagen DNeasy Blood Extraction Kit. The CDR1 and CDR2 encoded by the germline V gene are SNHLY and FYNNEI. Trimming removed 3 bases from V and 5 bases from J; the gene matches leave 1 base unexplained. From the cysteine through the phenylalanine, the CDR3 covers 13 amino acids. The read is trimmed to its CDR3 DNA, 39 bases read in frame from base 1. The library was obtained by the immunoSEQ multiplex PCR assay. A mixture of 60 forward primers for TCR Vbeta segments and 13 reverse primers for TCR Jbeta segments was used in the multiplex PCR. The CDR3 region of rearranged TCR beta genes was amplified from genomic DNA by a multiplex PCR assay. On the Illumina HiSeq System, the amplified TCR beta libraries were sequenced as 87-base-pair reads. In the original analysis: A later analysis tallied around 87 million unique TCR beta chains across the 666 repertoires, and around 12 million of those chains were shared by two or more donors. Raw reads were error-corrected and collapsed into unique sequences by a nearest-neighbor algorithm in which closely related sequences were merged to remove PCR and sequencing errors. To assign V, D and J gene segments, CDR3 sequences were aligned to IMGT reference sequences. For a sequence to be retained, a match of at least six nucleotides was required to both a V gene segment and a J gene segment. A rearrangement was called productive if the CDR3 had no stop codons and remained in frame with V and J, and every other rearrangement was called non-productive. Following IMGT convention, CDR3 was defined as the stretch from the second conserved V-encoded cysteine to the conserved J-encoded phenylalanine. The earlier analysis of 500 to 650 of the donors excluded any sequence lacking an unambiguous match to a single V gene segment. In an earlier analysis of 587 of the donors, V segments were called functional above 56.7% productive rearrangements and were called segregating when the between-donor standard deviation exceeded 5%. A statistical classification framework was built to diagnose cytomegalovirus status from the catalog of TCR beta chain sequences. A later analysis assigned V and J genes by comparing TCR nucleotide sequences with IMGT/GENE-DB human TR gene sequences. In a later analysis, CDR3 sequences and most-parsimonious VDJ recombination scenarios were assigned using the TCRdist pipeline. In a later analysis, each TCR beta chain was defined by its CDR3 amino acid sequence together with its V-gene family, and reads without a unique V-gene family were excluded. To address suspected cross-contamination and a sequencing artifact, a later analysis removed 550 to 750 highly shared, low-generation-probability nucleotide sequences. In a later analysis, a clonal expansion index for each public chain was calculated from normalized within-repertoire ranks of inferred template counts. A later analysis computed generation probabilities with a VDJ recombination model fitted to out-of-frame rearrangements, and checked the results against IGoR. In a later analysis, TCR-TCR, TCR-HLA and TCR-CMV co-occurrence was scored with hypergeometric tests, and a repertoire-size bias correction was applied to TCR pairs. In a later analysis, false discovery rates were estimated by permuting HLA or CMV assignments 20 times. In a later analysis, co-occurring TCRs were grouped with DBSCAN, and TCRdist sequence similarity was added when clustering was performed within HLA-allele-positive subsets. Repertoires with fewer than 30,000 or more than 120,000 public chains, plus five repertoires with anomalous nucleotide sharing, were excluded from co-occurrence clustering. TCRdb carries this immuneACCESS record with in-frame sequences only. Its versions omit some clonotypes, under half of them owing to an unresolved V gene in the studies checked, with the rest unexplained. The V and J calls and clone size come from that table; D and trimming were worked out from the DNA. Recorded for this sample are about 160,000 clones; roughly 79% of them occurred a single time. The ten largest clones capture 13% of the sample.

Sequences were obtained from PBMCs. The chain uses TRBV2 and TRBJ1-2, with 9 junctional bases fitting TRBD1. The receptor comes from a woman aged 45-65 years in good health and CMV-seronegative. DNA sequence: TGTGCCAGCAGTGAGGGGACAGGGTATGGCTACACCTTC. Its coded protein is CASSEGTGYGYTF.